What follows describes a single T cell receptor (beta chain). Its antigen is still unknown. This entry is derived from a study of cytomegalovirus exposure and HLA in healthy donors. The study, taken as a whole, reports: Cytomegalovirus status, reportedly, was diagnosed with high specificity and sensitivity by the classifier.

TCRdb's table, derived via immunoSEQ multiplex PCR, lists solely in-frame clones and lacks some. The sample lists about 140,000 clones; around 87% were seen once. Germline V CDR1 and CDR2: LNHDA, SQIVND (reference sequence). The CDR3 consists of 18 residues. V lost 4 bases, J lost 4 bases, and 23 bases lay in between. The V and J genes are TRBV19 and TRBJ1-5; D ambiguous. Sequenced material: PBMCs. This clonotype was obtained from a man aged 18 to 29 in good health and CMV-seropositive. CDR3 loop: CASSKAWRGSKLNQPQHF. The DNA of the CDR3 is TGTGCCAGTAGTAAAGCCTGGCGCGGCAGTAAACTAAATCAGCCCCAGCATTTT.